The rows below give T cell receptor beta chains drawn from one sample of a study of cytomegalovirus exposure and HLA in healthy donors. This table comes from immunoSEQ multiplex PCR, and its TCRdb copy is limited to in-frame clones, with some not included. The repertoire holds about 150,000 clones, with around 70% as singletons. The sequenced sample consisted of PBMCs. The receptors were sampled from a woman in her sixties in good health and CMV-seropositive. The CDR3 runs from the conserved cysteine through the conserved F or W. Each record gives: D gene, clone size, V gene, J gene, CDR3 DNA, CDR3 protein. The D gene is left open where the match is weak. Expanded clones get a size class; other rows say once, few or many, or leave the size out.

-	-	TRBV15	TRBJ2-7	TGTGCCACCAGCAGCGGGGCCGTGTTAGCGGACTCCTACGAGCAGTACTTC	CATSSGAVLADSYEQYF
TRBD1	-	TRBV19	TRBJ1-2	TGTGCCAGCCGGGACAGGGGAACCGACTATGGCTACACCTTC	CASRDRGTDYGYTF
-	few	TRBV20-1	TRBJ1-2	TGCAGTTTAGGGGGAGTTGGCTACACCTTC	CSLGGVGYTF
TRBD1	-	TRBV7-9	TRBJ1-1	TGTGCCAGCAGCTTAGGTCGGGACAGGGGGCGGGCTTTCTTT	CASSLGRDRGRAFF
TRBD2	-	TRBV7-2	TRBJ2-2	TGTGCCAGCAACACCCCCCCGGGAGGGGTCTATGTCGGGGAGCTGTTTTTT	CASNTPPGGVYVGELFF
TRBD2	-	TRBV11-2	TRBJ2-1	TGTGCCAGCAGCTTAGTAGCGGGAGCCCAAAGCTCCTACAATGAGCAGTTCTTC	CASSLVAGAQSSYNEQFF
TRBD2	-	TRBV2	TRBJ2-5	TGTGCCAGCAGAACTAGCGGACCCTACGAATTTGTGGAGACCCAGTACTTC	CASRTSGPYEFVETQYF
-	few	TRBV2	TRBJ2-3	TGTGCCAGCAACGTCCGGGGTTGGGGAAGCACAGATACGCAGTATTTT	CASNVRGWGSTDTQYF
-	-	TRBV7-9	TRBJ1-4	TGTGCCAGCAGCTTAAATCGGCAGGGGAACGAAAAACTGTTTTTT	CASSLNRQGNEKLFF
TRBD1	-	TRBV7-7	TRBJ2-3	TGTGCTAGCAGCTCCGGGACAGGGGGCTCTATAGATACGCAGTATTTT	CASSSGTGGSIDTQYF
TRBD2	once	TRBV5-1	TRBJ2-5	TGCGCCAGCAGCCCGGGAGGGGTAGGGGAGACCCAGTACTTC	CASSPGGVGETQYF
-	-	TRBV6-5	TRBJ2-3	TGTGCCAGCAGTTACTCGACAGGCAGAGATACGCAGTATTTT	CASSYSTGRDTQYF
-	-	TRBV11-2	TRBJ2-1	TGTGCCAGCAGCTTTGATCCAGCGGGTGCCTACAATGAGCAGTTCTTC	CASSFDPAGAYNEQFF
-	-	TRBV7-8	TRBJ1-5	TGTGCCAGCAGCAAGGACAGCTATCAGCCCCAGCATTTT	CASSKDSYQPQHF
-	-	TRBV28	TRBJ1-5	TGTGCCAGCAGTCAGCGCCGGGTTCAGCCCCAGCATTTT	CASSQRRVQPQHF
-	-	TRBV5-1	TRBJ1-2	TGCGCCAGCAGACGGACGGAGGACTATGGCTACACCTTC	CASRRTEDYGYTF
TRBD2	-	TRBV5-1	TRBJ2-7	TGCGCCAGCAGCTTAGCGGGAGGGCCTAGTCTCGAGCAGTACTTC	CASSLAGGPSLEQYF
TRBD2	few	TRBV4-1	TRBJ2-1	TGCGCCAGCAGCCGGGCGGGAGACTCCTACAATGAGCAGTTCTTC	CASSRAGDSYNEQFF
-	-	TRBV5-1	TRBJ2-5	TGCGCCAGCAGCCGTACAGGGAGGGGGCAAGAGACCCAGTACTTC	CASSRTGRGQETQYF
-	-	TRBV9	TRBJ1-2	TGTGCCAGCAGCGTAGGGGGCCGAGTTAACTATGGCTACACCTTC	CASSVGGRVNYGYTF
TRBD1	-	TRBV15	TRBJ1-1	TGTGCCACCAGCGGAAGATTAAGTTCAGGGGGCACTGAAGCTTTCTTT	CATSGRLSSGGTEAFF
-	few	TRBV9	TRBJ1-4	TGTGCCAGCAGCGTAGATCAGGGAACTGAGTATGAAAAACTGTTTTTT	CASSVDQGTEYEKLFF
-	-	TRBV2	TRBJ1-5	TGTGCCAGCAGTGTCCTCAGGACAATCAATCAGCCCCAGCATTTT	CASSVLRTINQPQHF
TRBD2	-	TRBV18	TRBJ2-7	TGTGCCAGCTTAGGGACTAGCGGAAACTACGAGCAGTACTTC	CASLGTSGNYEQYF
-	-	TRBV11-1	TRBJ1-1	TGTGCCAGCAGCTCAAACAGCATCGGAGCTTTCTTT	CASSSNSIGAFF
-	-	TRBV19	TRBJ1-2	TGTGCCAGTCATATGGGACTTAACTATGGCTACACCTTC	CASHMGLNYGYTF
TRBD1	-	TRBV5-1	TRBJ1-4	TGCGCCAGCAGCTTGGGGACAGGAGCTAATGAAAAACTGTTTTTT	CASSLGTGANEKLFF
-	-	TRBV5-6	TRBJ2-1	TGTGCCAGCAGCTTTATGGGGGCGAATGAGCAGTTCTTC	CASSFMGANEQFF
TRBD1	-	TRBV11-3	TRBJ2-2	TGTGCCAGCAGCTTAACAGGGGGACGTGATGGCGGGGAGCTGTTTTTT	CASSLTGGRDGGELFF
TRBD1	-	TRBV18	TRBJ1-1	TGTGCCAGCTCATCAAACAGGGGTCAGACTGAAGCTTTCTTT	CASSSNRGQTEAFF
-	-	TRBV29-1	TRBJ1-4	TGCAGCGTTCGGTACGGGACTGCTAATGAAAAACTGTTTTTT	CSVRYGTANEKLFF
-	-	TRBV2	TRBJ1-5	TGTGCCAGCCTCTTTAGGAGGGATCAGCCCCAGCATTTT	CASLFRRDQPQHF
-	-	TRBV6-5	TRBJ1-1	TGTGCCAGCAGTTACTCTCGGGGAAGGACTGAAGCTTTCTTT	CASSYSRGRTEAFF
-	-	TRBV5-1	TRBJ1-5	TGCGCCAGCAGCTTGGACAGCCTGAATCAGCCCCAGCATTTT	CASSLDSLNQPQHF
TRBD2	once	TRBV19	TRBJ2-5	TGTGCCAGTAGTCCGACTAGCGGGAGGGAGACCCAGTACTTC	CASSPTSGRETQYF
TRBD2	-	TRBV2	TRBJ2-1	TGTGCCAGCAGTGGACTAGCCAATGAGCAGTTCTTC	CASSGLANEQFF
TRBD2	-	TRBV6-6	TRBJ2-1	TGTGCCAGCACCCCCAGAGTAGCGGGACCGGACAATGAGCAGTTCTTC	CASTPRVAGPDNEQFF
TRBD1	-	TRBV10-2	TRBJ1-2	TGCGCCAGCAGTGGGGCAGGGGGAATCGGTGGCTACACCTTC	CASSGAGGIGGYTF
TRBD1	-	TRBV2	TRBJ1-1	TGTGCCAGCAGAACAGGGGGCACTGAAGCTTTCTTT	CASRTGGTEAFF
TRBD1	few	TRBV19	TRBJ2-1	TGTGCCAGTAGTGACCCCTGGACAGGCCTCAATGAGCAGTTCTTC	CASSDPWTGLNEQFF